Included here is one T cell receptor (beta chain) sequence, with context. The sample belongs to a study of blood T cell repertoires in COVID-19. At the level of the study: The origin of the acute and convalescent COVID-19 samples was the United States, Italy and Spain. Sources were T cells, B-cell-depleted T cells, or PBMCs; the material itself was cDNA or gDNA.

In the original analysis: Reference gene primer amplification in the assay estimated nucleated cell counts. Some clones are missing from TCRdb's copy, which holds only in-frame ones; the method was immunoSEQ multiplex PCR. The V and J calls and the clone size are those of that table, but D and trimming were determined from the DNA. The sample carries 150,000 or so clones, 75% to 90% recorded once. The sample consisted of peripheral blood. This clonotype originated in a woman between 65 and 79 years old with acute or convalescent COVID-19.

As DNA, the CDR3 is TGTGCCAGCAGTTTTGGACTAGCGGGGGGACATACGCAGTATTTT. This gives the protein CASSFGLAGGHTQYF. This chain links TRBV6-5 with TRBJ2-3; 14 nucleotides line up with TRBD2. CDR3 size: 15 residues. Germline CDR1 MNHEY, CDR2 SVGAGI. After removal of 4 bases from V and 7 bases from J, the junction contained 4 bases not matched to a gene.